This TCR beta chain is from a study of T cells in Graves' hyperthyroidism and ophthalmopathy. V was pared by 0 bases and J by 7 bases, with 19 bases between. The germline CDR1 and CDR2 sequences are LGHNA and YSLEER. The CDR3 length is 18 residues. This clonotype came up a few times. Amplified TCR beta CDR3 regions derived from RNA transcripts. HTBI primers were employed in a first-round RT-PCR of the TCR CDR3. Using its own MiXCR run on the multiplex PCR reads, TCRdb lists one record per CDR3 protein. The sample comprises approximately 600,000 distinct CDR3 sequences, 13% to 15% of which are singletons, and about 7% rests with the top ten.

The V call is TRBV4-3, the J call TRBJ1-6; tentative D call: TRBD1 (6 bases). Source material: blood. This sequence was found in a woman aged 18-29 years with Graves' ophthalmopathy. CDR3 DNA sequence: TGCGCCAGCAGCCAAGAGCCTTCCTTAGGGGGGCTAAATTCACCCCTCCACTTT. This sequence encodes CASSQEPSLGGLNSPLHF.